This paragraph reports one TCR beta chain. This clonotype turned up a few times. Its antigen remains undetermined. Base qualities were left out, and no much larger clone turns up one base away. Unmatched junction bases come to 4, with V trimmed by 6 bases and J by 0 bases. The CDR3 holds 14 amino acids from the cysteine to the phenylalanine. Of the read, only the CDR3 DNA is kept; its 42 bases are in frame from base 1. From the germline V gene, CDR1 is MDHEN and CDR2 is SYDVKM. The source of the sample is a study of identical twins (TCRdb year 2016). About the investigation overall: To test whether fetal clonotypes persist, this study deep-sequenced TCR alpha and beta repertoires from monozygotic twins, from unrelated adults of various ages, and from cord blood. To rule out contamination, the twin experiments were replicated at different times with different library preparation protocols. What the study reported, not specific to this receptor: Out-of-frame TCR alpha sequences shared between twins showed an excess of low generation-probability sequences compared with coincidental sharing between unrelated individuals. In monozygotic twins, out-of-frame TCR alpha sharing was systematically underestimated by recombination models, although the models agreed with sharing between unrelated individuals. Fewer insertions were carried by abundant cord blood beta clonotypes, a similar but weaker trend appeared in young adult naive repertoires, and no such trend appeared in memory repertoires. Because the same donors could not be followed over many years, the conclusions depended on cross-sectional statistical analysis. Zero-insertion analyses could be partly confounded by invariant T cells such as MAIT and iNKT, although diverse VJ usage argued against such confounding for most clonotypes. A weaker excess of twin sharing was found in beta out-of-frame sequences because the signal-to-noise ratio was lowered by fewer shared sequences.

The library was generated by 5' RACE. This sample was sequenced with an Illumina HiSeq 2000. A universal primer binding site was added through template switching, and the final cDNA carried a unique molecular identifier so that TCR cDNA molecules could be counted accurately. Specific primers in the conserved constant-segment region were used to synthesize first-strand cDNA for TCR alpha and beta chains. To control for contamination, every cDNA library was double barcoded, receiving both a SMART-Mk sample barcode and Illumina barcodes. TruSeq adapter sequences, together with Illumina sample barcodes, were added in two successive PCR steps. TCR alpha and beta cDNA libraries were sequenced on the Illumina HiSeq platform with custom primers. The authors' analysis ran thus. MiGEC was used to process raw reads and extract unique molecular identifiers, and MiXCR was used to find CDR3 positions. For each individual, recombination models were inferred using an EM algorithm with the repgenHMM and IGoR tools. Shared clonotype analysis was performed with the tcR package in R, normalizing sharing by the product of cloneset sizes. To study raw recombination without the effects of thymic and clonal selection, out-of-frame nonproductive sequences were analyzed. TCRdb ran its own pipeline on the public reads, namely fastp trimming at Q25 and MiXCR clone calling, and kept in-frame beta chains. A single entry per CDR3 protein holds the most common genes and DNA from its merged rows. These V and J calls originate from TCRdb's pipeline instead of the authors' own analysis. The sample contains under 500,000 distinct CDR3 sequences, 13% to 15% of them found a single time. Jointly, the top ten make up about 0.97% of the sample.

Every donor was a healthy Caucasian. Three pairs of female monozygotic twins, all aged roughly 18 to 29 years, made up the twin cohort. Positive isolation kits from Invitrogen were used to isolate the CD4+ and CD8+ T cell populations. The sample also formed part of further work on yellow fever vaccine responses in identical twins. The second investigation adds: According to the authors, in identical twins the way T cells responded to vaccination appeared partly convergent and partly personalized. The study precisely tracked vaccine-responding T cell clones in identical twins.

The clonotype comes from a woman aged 18-29 years in good health. The sequence joins TRBV28 to TRBJ2-7; 8 of the junction bases match TRBD2. The sequenced material came from CD4+ T cells sorted from blood. The CDR3 in this case is CASRTSGYSYEQYF. The DNA sequence reads TGTGCCAGCAGAACTAGCGGTTACTCCTACGAGCAGTACTTC. When the CDR3 is completed using the reference TRBV28 and TRBJ2-7 genes on either side, the full variable domain is DVKVTQSSRYLVKRTGEKVFLECVQDMDHENMFWYRQDPGLGLRLIYFSYDVKMKEKGDIPEGYSVSREKKERFSLILESASTNQTSMYLCASRTSGYSYEQYFGPGTRLTVT.